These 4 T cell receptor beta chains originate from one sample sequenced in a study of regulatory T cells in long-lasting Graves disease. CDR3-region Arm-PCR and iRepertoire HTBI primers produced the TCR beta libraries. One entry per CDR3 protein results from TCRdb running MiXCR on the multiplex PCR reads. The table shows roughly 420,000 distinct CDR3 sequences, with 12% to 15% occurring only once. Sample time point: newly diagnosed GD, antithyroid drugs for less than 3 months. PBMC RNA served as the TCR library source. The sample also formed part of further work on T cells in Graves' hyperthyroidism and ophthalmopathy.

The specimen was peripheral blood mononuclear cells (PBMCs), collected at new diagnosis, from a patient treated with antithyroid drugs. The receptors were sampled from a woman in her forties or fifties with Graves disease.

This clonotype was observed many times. CDR3 nucleotide sequence: TGTGCCAGCAGCCAAGATGGGGGGTACCAAGAGACCCAGTACTTC. It translates to CASSQDGGYQETQYF. V gene TRBV3-1 combines with J gene TRBJ2-5; possibly TRBD2 for D (6 bases). The V gene's germline CDR1 is LGHDT and CDR2 YNNKEL (reference sequence). The CDR3 covers 15 residues. Between the trimmed V and J ends, which lost 0 bases and 0 bases, there was a span of 8 bases.

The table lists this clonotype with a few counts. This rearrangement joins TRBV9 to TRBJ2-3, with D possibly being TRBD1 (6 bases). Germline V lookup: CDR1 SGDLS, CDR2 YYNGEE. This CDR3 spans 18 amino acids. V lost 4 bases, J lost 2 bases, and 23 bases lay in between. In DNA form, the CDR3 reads TGTGCCAGCAGCCCCGGGCCCCTCAACAGGGCAAACACAGATACGCAGTATTTT. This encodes CASSPGPLNRANTDTQYF.

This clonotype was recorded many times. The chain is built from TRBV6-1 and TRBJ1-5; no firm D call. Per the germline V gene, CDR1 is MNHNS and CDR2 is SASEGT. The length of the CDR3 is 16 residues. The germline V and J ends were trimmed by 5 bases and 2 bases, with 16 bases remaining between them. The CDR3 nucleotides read TGTGCCAGCAGTATAACGGGCGGAGGAGGCAATCAGCCCCAGCATTTT. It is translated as CASSITGGGGNQPQHF.

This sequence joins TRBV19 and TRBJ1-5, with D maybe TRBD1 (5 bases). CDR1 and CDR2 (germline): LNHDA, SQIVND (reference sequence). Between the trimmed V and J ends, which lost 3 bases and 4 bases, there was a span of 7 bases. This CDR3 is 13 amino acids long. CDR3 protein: CASSMGQNQPQHF. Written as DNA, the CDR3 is TGTGCCAGTAGTATGGGGCAGAATCAGCCCCAGCATTTT.